This T cell receptor beta chain was identified in a study of blood T cell repertoires in COVID-19. Across the whole study: The United States, Italy and Spain provided the acute and convalescent COVID-19 samples. Nucleic acid was either cDNA or gDNA, and it came from T cells, B-cell-depleted T cells, or PBMCs.

In the original workflow: The assay estimated nucleated cells by amplifying reference gene primers. The protocol was immunoSEQ multiplex PCR, while the TCRdb copy is restricted to in-frame clones and leaves out a portion. V, J and clone size were drawn from that table, and D and trimming were deduced from the DNA. The sample lists approximately 280,000 clones, 88% seen once, with roughly 9.1% in the top ten. V shed 0 bases, J shed 6 bases, and the junction held 4 bases outside the gene matches. Germline V gene lookup returns CDR1 MGHRA and CDR2 YSYEKL. The CDR3 totals 15 residues. This receptor was obtained from a man between 18 and 35 years old with active or convalescent COVID-19. The sequencing input was peripheral blood. The chain is built from TRBV4-1 and TRBJ1-5; the match to TRBD1 covers 8 bases. The DNA of the CDR3 is TGCGCCAGCAGCCAAGAGCCGACAGGGGTTCAGCCCCAGCATTTT. This encodes CASSQEPTGVQPQHF.